Following are 7 T cell receptor beta chains from one sample sequenced in a study of Graves' ophthalmopathy and Graves' hyperthyroidism. Amplifying from RNA transcripts, the study obtained TCR beta CDR3 regions. The workflow started with a first-round RT-PCR run with HTBI primers and then moved on to a second-round multiplex PCR. TCRdb itself ran the multiplex PCR reads through MiXCR, one entry per CDR3 protein. This sample has more than 550,000 distinct CDR3 sequences, with over 40% found just once. Sequencing used peripheral blood. The receptors here all came from an adult man with Graves' ophthalmopathy.

The rearrangement links TRBV10-2 to TRBJ2-5; 9 bases match TRBD1. J was trimmed by 9 bases and V by 0 bases; bases with no gene match: 11. There are 16 residues in the CDR3. Germline-derived CDR1 and CDR2 are WSHSY and SAAADI. CDR3 DNA sequence: TGCGCCAGCAGTGAGTCGGGGACAGGGCCCTCGGAGGCCCAGTACTTC. The encoded protein is CASSESGTGPSEAQYF.

This clonotype was seen repeatedly, ten times or more. The V gene is TRBV2, the J gene TRBJ2-5; D is perhaps TRBD2 (6 bases). Per germline, CDR1 SNHLY and CDR2 FYNNEI. The CDR3 sequence is 13 residues long. V was shortened by 7 bases and J by 1 base, with 10 bases between the two germline ends. This chain's CDR3 is CASKRDFQETQYF. Written as DNA, the CDR3 is TGTGCCAGCAAAAGGGACTTCCAAGAGACCCAGTACTTC.

The rearrangement joins TRBV7-8 to TRBJ2-2; D possibly corresponds to TRBD1 (5 bases). The CDR3 has 15 amino acids. Germline loops: CDR1 SGHVS, CDR2 FQNEAQ. V lost 2 bases and J 5 bases, leaving 12 bases between the germline ends. The CDR3 region is CASSLSRVGTGELFF. CDR3 nucleotide sequence: TGTGCCAGCAGCTTATCCAGGGTAGGGACCGGGGAGCTGTTTTTT.

This clonotype was counted at least ten times. The chain employs TRBV5-6 and TRBJ1-1; D may be TRBD1 (5 bases). V dropped 4 bases and J dropped 11 bases, with 18 bases sitting between them. The CDR3 totals 13 residues. CDR1 and CDR2 from the germline V gene are SGHDT and YYEEEE. DNA for the CDR3: TGTGCCAGCAGCAGCTACGGGAGGGGTACGGCTTTCTTT. Its translation: CASSSYGRGTAFF.

The sample holds a few counts of this clonotype. The chain uses TRBV5-1 and TRBJ1-3; unclear D gene. V was trimmed by 6 bases and J by 0 bases, leaving 13 bases between them. CDR1 and CDR2 (germline): SGHRS, YFSETQ. The CDR3 contains 15 residues. The CDR3 DNA reads as TGCGCCAGCAAATTAACATCGTACTCTGGAAACACCATATATTTT. Residues: CASKLTSYSGNTIYF.

In regard to this clonotype: A much bigger clone sits one base away, suggesting this may be a read error. V gene TRBV5-6 combines with J gene TRBJ2-7; D gene unclear. The CDR3 length is 15 residues. The V end lost 2 bases, the J end lost 3 bases, and 15 bases lay between the germline ends. The germline V gene encodes CDR1 SGHDT and CDR2 YYEEEE. Written as DNA, the CDR3 is TGTGCCAGCAGCTTTGCCGTACTGGTAAACTACGAGCAGTACTTC. Translation gives CASSFAVLVNYEQYF.

The chain has TRBV10-3 and TRBJ1-1; 9 positions match TRBD1. The CDR3 runs 16 residues. CDR1 ENHRY and CDR2 SYGVKD come from the germline V gene. V was clipped by 10 bases and J by 2 bases; unmatched bases: 14. CDR3 sequence reads: CASNYETGGGNTEAFF. CDR3 nucleotide sequence: TGTGCCAGCAATTACGAGACAGGGGGTGGCAACACTGAAGCTTTCTTT.